These T cell receptor beta chains were read from a single sample in a study of blood T cell repertoires in COVID-19. Assay: immunoSEQ multiplex PCR; the TCRdb copy retains only in-frame clones and omits some. Here the sample spans about 82,000 clones, roughly 80% being singletons. Material for sequencing was peripheral blood. The receptors originated from a woman in her 40s with active or convalescent COVID-19. Both conserved end residues are part of each CDR3. A D gene is named only where the DNA matches it firmly. The listing skips clone size in some rows; elsewhere it reads once, few, many or a size class.

v_call	d_call	clone_size	j_call	cdr3_nt	cdr3_aa
TRBV28	TRBD1	-	TRBJ1-2	TGTGCCAGCAGTTCCGGGACAGCCAACTATGGCTACACCTTC	CASSSGTANYGYTF
TRBV4-3	-	many	TRBJ1-3	TGCGCCAGCAGCGACTCAGGGGCCTCTGGAAACACCATATATTTT	CASSDSGASGNTIYF
TRBV7-8	-	-	TRBJ2-7	TGTGCCAGCAGCCAGAGCGGTTACGAGCAGTACTTC	CASSQSGYEQYF
TRBV6-6	TRBD1	-	TRBJ1-4	TGTGCCAGCAGACGACAGGGCTCCCTTGCAACTAATGAAAAACTGTTTTTT	CASRRQGSLATNEKLFF
TRBV6-5	-	-	TRBJ2-1	TGTGCCAGCAGTTACTCCCAGAGGAATGAGCAGTTCTTC	CASSYSQRNEQFF
TRBV18	-	-	TRBJ1-5	TGTGCCAGCTCACCAACCGCGGGGGGCGGTGATCAGCCCCAGCATTTT	CASSPTAGGGDQPQHF
TRBV4-2	-	-	TRBJ1-6	TGTGCCAGCAGCCAGAACAGGGCCTCCTATAATTCACCCCTCCACTTT	CASSQNRASYNSPLHF
TRBV6-4	TRBD2	-	TRBJ2-2	TGTGCCAGCAGTCCGAACGGACTAGCGGGGGAGGAGCTGTTTTTT	CASSPNGLAGEELFF
TRBV16	-	-	TRBJ1-6	TGTGCCAGCAGCCACACAAATTCACCCCTCCACTTT	CASSHTNSPLHF
TRBV6-5	-	-	TRBJ2-3	TGTGCCAGCCGCGAGGGGACAAGCAGCACAGATACGCAGTATTTT	CASREGTSSTDTQYF
TRBV28	TRBD1	-	TRBJ1-2	TGTGCCAGCAGTTTCTCAGGGGGAGATGGCTACACCTTC	CASSFSGGDGYTF
TRBV7-2	-	-	TRBJ2-7	TGTGCCAGCAGCATCCAAAGGGGCTACGAGCAGTACTTC	CASSIQRGYEQYF
TRBV7-8	TRBD2	-	TRBJ2-7	TGTGCCAGCAGTCGCGAACCGGGACTAGGCTACGAGCAGTACTTC	CASSREPGLGYEQYF
TRBV11-2	TRBD2	-	TRBJ2-5	TGTGCCAGCAGCTTAGGGGTTAGCGGGGGGACGCAAGAGACCCAGTACTTC	CASSLGVSGGTQETQYF
TRBV4-2	TRBD2	-	TRBJ2-3	TGTGCCAGCAGCCAAGAGTCGGGACTAGTGGGCACAGATACGCAGTATTTT	CASSQESGLVGTDTQYF
TRBV19	TRBD1	-	TRBJ1-1	TGTGCCAGTAGTGTAGGCCGGGACAGGGGGAAAAACACTGAAGCTTTCTTT	CASSVGRDRGKNTEAFF
TRBV12-5	-	-	TRBJ2-7	TGTGCTAGTGGTTTGCCCGTCGACGGCGGCCCGCCCTACGAGCAGTACTTC	CASGLPVDGGPPYEQYF
TRBV19	TRBD1	-	TRBJ1-3	TGTGCCAGTAAGAACAGGGGGTCTGGAAACACCATATATTTT	CASKNRGSGNTIYF